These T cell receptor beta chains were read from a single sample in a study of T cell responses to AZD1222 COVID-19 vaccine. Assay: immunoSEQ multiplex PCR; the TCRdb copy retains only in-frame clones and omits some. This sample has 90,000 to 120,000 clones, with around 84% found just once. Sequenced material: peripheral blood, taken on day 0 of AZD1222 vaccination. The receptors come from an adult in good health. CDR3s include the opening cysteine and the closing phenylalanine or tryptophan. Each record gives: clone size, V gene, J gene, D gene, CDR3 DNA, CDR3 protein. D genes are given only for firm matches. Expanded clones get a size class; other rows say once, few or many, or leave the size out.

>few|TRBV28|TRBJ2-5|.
TGTGCCAGCAGTCAGGGTGATTCGGGTCTGCACGAGACCCAGTACTTC
CASSQGDSGLHETQYF
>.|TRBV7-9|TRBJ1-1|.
TGTGCCAGCAGCCCTCCTTTGGGCAGGAACACTGAAGCTTTCTTT
CASSPPLGRNTEAFF
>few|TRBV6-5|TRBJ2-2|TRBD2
TGTGCCAGCAGCGCGCCCGGGAGGGTCACCGGGGAGCTGTTTTTT
CASSAPGRVTGELFF
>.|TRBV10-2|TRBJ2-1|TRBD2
TGCGCCAGCAGTGAGTTGGGAGCGGGGGCCGACCGTAACAATGAGCAGTTCTTC
CASSELGAGADRNNEQFF
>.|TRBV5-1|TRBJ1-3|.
TGCGCCAGCAGCCGAGGACTGATCTCTGGAAACACCATATATTTT
CASSRGLISGNTIYF
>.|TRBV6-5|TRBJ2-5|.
TGTGCCAGCAGTTACTTCGGCACGCGCAAAAAAGAGACCCAGTACTTC
CASSYFGTRKKETQYF
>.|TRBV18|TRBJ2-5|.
TGTGCCAGCTCACCATTGGGGTCCAGGGTAGAGACCCAGTACTTC
CASSPLGSRVETQYF
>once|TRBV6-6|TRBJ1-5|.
TGTGCCAGCACCCATCTGACTTCTGGCAATCAGCCCCAGCATTTT
CASTHLTSGNQPQHF
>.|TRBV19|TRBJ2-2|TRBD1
TGTGCCAGTAGTTCCCAGGGGGCGGGCAGCGGGGAGCTGTTTTTT
CASSSQGAGSGELFF
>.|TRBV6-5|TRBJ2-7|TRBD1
TGTGCCAGCAGCGCCGACAGGGGTGAGCAGTACTTC
CASSADRGEQYF